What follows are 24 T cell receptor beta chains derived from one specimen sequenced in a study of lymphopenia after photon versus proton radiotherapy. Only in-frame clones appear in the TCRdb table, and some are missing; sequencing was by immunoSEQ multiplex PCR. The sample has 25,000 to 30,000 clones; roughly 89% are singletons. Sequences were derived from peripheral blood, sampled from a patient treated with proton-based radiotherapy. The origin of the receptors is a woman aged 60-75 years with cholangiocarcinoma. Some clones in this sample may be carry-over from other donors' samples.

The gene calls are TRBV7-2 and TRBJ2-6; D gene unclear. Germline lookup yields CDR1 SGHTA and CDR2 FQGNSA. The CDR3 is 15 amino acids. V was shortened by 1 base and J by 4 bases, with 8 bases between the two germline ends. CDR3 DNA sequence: TGTGCCAGCAGCTTAGAAGGGTACGGGGCCAACGTCCTGACTTTC. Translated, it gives CASSLEGYGANVLTF.

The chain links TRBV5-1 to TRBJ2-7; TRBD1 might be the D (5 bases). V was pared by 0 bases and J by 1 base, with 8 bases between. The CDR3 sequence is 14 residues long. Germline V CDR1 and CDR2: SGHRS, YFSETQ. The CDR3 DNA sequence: TGCGCCAGCAGCTTGGATCCAGGGTCCTACGAGCAGTACTTC. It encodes CASSLDPGSYEQYF.

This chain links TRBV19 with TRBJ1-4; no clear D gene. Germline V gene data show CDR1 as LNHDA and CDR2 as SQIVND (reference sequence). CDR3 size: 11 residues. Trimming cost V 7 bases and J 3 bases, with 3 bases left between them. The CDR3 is CASKANEKLFF. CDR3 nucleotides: TGTGCCAGTAAGGCTAATGAAAAACTGTTTTTT. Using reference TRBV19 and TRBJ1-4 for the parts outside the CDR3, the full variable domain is DGGITQSPKYLFRKEGQNVTLSCEQNLNHDAMYWYRQDPGQGLRLIYYSQIVNDFQKGDIAEGYSVSREKKESFPLTVTSAQKNPTAFYLCASKANEKLFFGSGTQLSVL.

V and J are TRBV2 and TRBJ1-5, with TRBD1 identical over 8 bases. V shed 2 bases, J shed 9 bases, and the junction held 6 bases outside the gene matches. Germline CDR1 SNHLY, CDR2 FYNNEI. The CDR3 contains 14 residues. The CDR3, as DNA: TGTGCCAGCAGTGAAAGAACAGGGGGTTCGCCCCAGCATTTT. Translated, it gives CASSERTGGSPQHF.

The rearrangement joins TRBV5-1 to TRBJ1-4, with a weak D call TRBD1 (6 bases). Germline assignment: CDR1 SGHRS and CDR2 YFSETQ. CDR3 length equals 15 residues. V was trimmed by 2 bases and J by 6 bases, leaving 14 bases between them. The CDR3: CASSFSGTKHEKLFF. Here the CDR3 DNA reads TGCGCCAGCAGCTTTTCCGGGACAAAGCATGAAAAACTGTTTTTT.

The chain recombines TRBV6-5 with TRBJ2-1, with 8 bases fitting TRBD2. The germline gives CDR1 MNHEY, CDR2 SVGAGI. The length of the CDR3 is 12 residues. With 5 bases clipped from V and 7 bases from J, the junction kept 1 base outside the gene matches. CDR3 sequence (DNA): TGTGCCAGCAGTACGGGGGGGAATGAGCAGTTCTTC. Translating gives CASSTGGNEQFF.

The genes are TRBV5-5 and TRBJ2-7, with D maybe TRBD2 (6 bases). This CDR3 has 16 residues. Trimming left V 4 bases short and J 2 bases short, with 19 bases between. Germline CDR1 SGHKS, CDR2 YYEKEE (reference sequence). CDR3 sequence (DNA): TGTGCCAGCAGCAAACCGGGGACTCTTACCCCCTACGAGCAGTACTTC. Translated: CASSKPGTLTPYEQYF.

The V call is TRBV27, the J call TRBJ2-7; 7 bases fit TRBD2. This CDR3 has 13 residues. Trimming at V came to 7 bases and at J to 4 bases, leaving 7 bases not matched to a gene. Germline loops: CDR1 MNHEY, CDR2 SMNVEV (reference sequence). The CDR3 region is CASTRGGGYEQYF. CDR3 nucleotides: TGTGCCAGCACGCGGGGCGGGGGTTACGAGCAGTACTTC.

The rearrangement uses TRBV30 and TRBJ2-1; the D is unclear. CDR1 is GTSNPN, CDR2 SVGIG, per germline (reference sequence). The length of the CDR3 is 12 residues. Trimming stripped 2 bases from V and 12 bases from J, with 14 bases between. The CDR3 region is CAWSKVVKPQFF. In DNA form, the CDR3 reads TGTGCCTGGAGTAAGGTGGTAAAACCGCAGTTCTTC. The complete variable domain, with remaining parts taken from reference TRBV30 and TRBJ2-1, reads SQTIHQWPATLVQPVGSPLSLECTVEGTSNPNLYWYRQAAGRGLQLLFYSVGIGQISSEVPQNLSASRPQDRQFILSSKKLLLSDSGFYLCAWSKVVKPQFFGPGTRLTVL.

The CDR3 region has the DNA TGTGCCAGCAGTTACGGGGACAGGTCCTTTGGGGAGCAGTACTTC. Protein sequence: CASSYGDRSFGEQYF. The V and J genes are TRBV6-6 and TRBJ2-7, with 8 bases aligning to TRBD1. J lost 7 bases, V lost 2 bases, and 10 bases had no gene match. The CDR3 has 15 residues. Germline lookup yields CDR1 MNHNY and CDR2 SVGAGI (reference sequence).

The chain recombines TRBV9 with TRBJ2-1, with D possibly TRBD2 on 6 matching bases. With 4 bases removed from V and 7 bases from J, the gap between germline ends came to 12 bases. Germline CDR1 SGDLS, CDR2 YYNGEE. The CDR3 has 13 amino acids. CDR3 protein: CASSPWGENEQFF. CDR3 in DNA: TGTGCCAGCAGCCCTTGGGGGGAGAATGAGCAGTTCTTC.

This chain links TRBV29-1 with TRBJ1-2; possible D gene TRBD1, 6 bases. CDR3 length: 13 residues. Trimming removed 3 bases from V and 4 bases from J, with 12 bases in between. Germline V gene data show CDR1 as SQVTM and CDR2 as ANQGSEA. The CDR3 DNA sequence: TGCAGCGTTGAGGTTCAACAGGGCTATGGCTACACCTTC. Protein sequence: CSVEVQQGYGYTF.

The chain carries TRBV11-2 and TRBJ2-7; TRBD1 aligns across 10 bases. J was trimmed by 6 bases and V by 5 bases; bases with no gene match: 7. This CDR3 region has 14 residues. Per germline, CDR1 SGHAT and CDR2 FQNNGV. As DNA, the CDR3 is TGTGCCAGCAGCCCCCGGACAGGGGGTCGCGAGCAGTACTTC. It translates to CASSPRTGGREQYF.

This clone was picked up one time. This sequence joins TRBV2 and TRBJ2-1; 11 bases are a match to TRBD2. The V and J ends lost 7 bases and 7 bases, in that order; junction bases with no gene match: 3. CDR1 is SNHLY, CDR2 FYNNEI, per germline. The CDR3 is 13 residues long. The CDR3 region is CASMGLAVNEQFF. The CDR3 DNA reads TGTGCCAGCATGGGACTAGCGGTAAATGAGCAGTTCTTC.

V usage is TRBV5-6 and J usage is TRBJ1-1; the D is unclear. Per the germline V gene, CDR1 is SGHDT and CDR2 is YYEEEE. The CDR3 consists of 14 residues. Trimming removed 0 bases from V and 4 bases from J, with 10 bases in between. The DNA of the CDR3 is TGTGCCAGCAGCTTGGCTCCGGGAGCCACTGAAGCTTTCTTT. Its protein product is CASSLAPGATEAFF.

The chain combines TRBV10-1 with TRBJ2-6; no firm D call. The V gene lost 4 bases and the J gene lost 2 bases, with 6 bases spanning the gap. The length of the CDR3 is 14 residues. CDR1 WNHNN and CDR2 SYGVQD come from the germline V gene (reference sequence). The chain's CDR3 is CASSGGTGANVLTF. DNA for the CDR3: TGCGCCAGCAGTGGGGGTACTGGGGCCAACGTCCTGACTTTC.

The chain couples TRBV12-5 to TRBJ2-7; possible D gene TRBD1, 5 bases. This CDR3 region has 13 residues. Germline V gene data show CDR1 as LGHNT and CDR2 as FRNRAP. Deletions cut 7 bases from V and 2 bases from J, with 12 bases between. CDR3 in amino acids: CASALGLTYEQYF. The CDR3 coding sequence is TGTGCTAGTGCCTTGGGGCTGACCTACGAGCAGTACTTC.

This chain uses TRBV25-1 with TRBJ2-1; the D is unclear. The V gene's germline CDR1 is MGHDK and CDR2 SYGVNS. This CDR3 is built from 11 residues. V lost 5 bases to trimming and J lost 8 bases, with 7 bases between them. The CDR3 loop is CASSSLHEQFF. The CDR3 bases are TGTGCCAGCAGTTCTCTCCATGAGCAGTTCTTC.

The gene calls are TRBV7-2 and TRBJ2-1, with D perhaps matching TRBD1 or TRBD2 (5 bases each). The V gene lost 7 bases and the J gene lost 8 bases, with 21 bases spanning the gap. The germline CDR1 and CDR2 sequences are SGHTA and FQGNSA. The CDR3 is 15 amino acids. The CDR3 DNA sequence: TGTGCCAGCACCCCTGGGGGAACGCGGTCGTATGAGCAGTTCTTC. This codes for CASTPGGTRSYEQFF. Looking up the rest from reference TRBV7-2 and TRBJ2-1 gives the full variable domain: GAGVSQSPSNKVTEKGKDVELRCDPISGHTALYWYRQSLGQGLEFLIYFQGNSAPDKSGLPSDRFSAERTGGSVSTLTIQRTQQEDSAVYLCASTPGGTRSYEQFFGPGTRLTVL.

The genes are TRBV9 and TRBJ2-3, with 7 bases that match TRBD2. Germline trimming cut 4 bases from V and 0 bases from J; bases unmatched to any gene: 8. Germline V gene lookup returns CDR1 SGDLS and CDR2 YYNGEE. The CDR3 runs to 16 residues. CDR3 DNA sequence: TGTGCCAGCAGCCCCCGGCTGGGAGGGAGCACAGATACGCAGTATTTT. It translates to CASSPRLGGSTDTQYF.

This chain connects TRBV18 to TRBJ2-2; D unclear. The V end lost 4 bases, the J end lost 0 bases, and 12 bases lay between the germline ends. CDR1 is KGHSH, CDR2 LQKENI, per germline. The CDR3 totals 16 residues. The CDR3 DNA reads TGTGCCAGCTCACGCGAGCTAGGGTCGAACACCGGGGAGCTGTTTTTT. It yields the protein CASSRELGSNTGELFF.

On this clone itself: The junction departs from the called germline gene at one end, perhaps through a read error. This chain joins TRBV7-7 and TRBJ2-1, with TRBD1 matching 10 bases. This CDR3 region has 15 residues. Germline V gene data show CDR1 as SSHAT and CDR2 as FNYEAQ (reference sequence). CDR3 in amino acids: CASSPGGRDRGEQFF. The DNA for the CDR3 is TGTGCTAGCAGCCCGGGGGGCCGGGACAGGGGAGAGCAGTTCTTC. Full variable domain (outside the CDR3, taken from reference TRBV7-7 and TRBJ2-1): GAGVSQSPRYKVTKRGQDVTLRCDPISSHATLYWYQQALGQGPEFLTYFNYEAQPDKSGLPSDRFSAERPEGSISTLTIQRTEQRDSAMYRCASSPGGRDRGEQFFGPGTRLTVL.

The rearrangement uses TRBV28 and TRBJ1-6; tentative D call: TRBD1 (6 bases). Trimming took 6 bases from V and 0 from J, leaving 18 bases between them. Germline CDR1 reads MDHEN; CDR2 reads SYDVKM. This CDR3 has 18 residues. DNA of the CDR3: TGTGCCAGCAGCCTGACGGGACACCTGAGCTCCTATAATTCACCCCTCCACTTT. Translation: CASSLTGHLSSYNSPLHF.

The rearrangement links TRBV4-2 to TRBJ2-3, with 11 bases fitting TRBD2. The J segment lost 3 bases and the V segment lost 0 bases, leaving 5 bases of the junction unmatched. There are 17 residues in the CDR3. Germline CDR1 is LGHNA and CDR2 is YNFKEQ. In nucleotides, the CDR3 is TGTGCCAGCAGCCAAGAAATAGCGGGGGGGCCTACAGATACGCAGTATTTT. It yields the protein CASSQEIAGGPTDTQYF.